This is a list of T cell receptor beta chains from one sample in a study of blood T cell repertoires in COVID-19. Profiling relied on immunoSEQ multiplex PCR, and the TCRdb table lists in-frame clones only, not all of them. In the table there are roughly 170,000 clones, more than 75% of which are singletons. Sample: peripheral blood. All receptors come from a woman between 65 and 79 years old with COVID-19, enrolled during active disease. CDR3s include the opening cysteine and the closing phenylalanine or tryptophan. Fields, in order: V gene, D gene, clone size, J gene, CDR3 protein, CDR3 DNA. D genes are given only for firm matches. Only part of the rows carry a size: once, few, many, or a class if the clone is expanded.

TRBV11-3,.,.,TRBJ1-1,CASSLDQGNTEAFF,TGTGCCAGCAGCTTAGATCAGGGGAACACTGAAGCTTTCTTT
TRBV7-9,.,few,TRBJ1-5,CASSLDGNQPQHF,TGTGCCAGCAGCTTAGACGGTAATCAGCCCCAGCATTTT
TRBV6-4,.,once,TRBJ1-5,CASSLDSRDQPQHF,TGTGCCAGCAGCCTAGACAGCCGAGATCAGCCCCAGCATTTT
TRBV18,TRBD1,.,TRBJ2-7,CASSPRGVGGTDEQYF,TGTGCCAGCTCACCACGGGGAGTAGGGGGCACCGACGAGCAGTACTTC
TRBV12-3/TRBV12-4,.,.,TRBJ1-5,CASSFRPQPQHF,TGTGCCAGCAGTTTTCGTCCCCAGCCCCAGCATTTT
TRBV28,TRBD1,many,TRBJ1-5,CASSEQGEVNQPQHF,TGTGCCAGCAGTGAACAGGGGGAGGTCAATCAGCCCCAGCATTTT
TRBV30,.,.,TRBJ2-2,CAWREGSGELFF,TGTGCCTGGAGGGAGGGGTCCGGGGAGCTGTTTTTT
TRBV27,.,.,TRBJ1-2,CASRTGGSNYGYTF,TGTGCCAGCAGGACCGGGGGATCTAACTATGGCTACACCTTC
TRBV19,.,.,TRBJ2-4,CASSIFQAGRDKNIQYF,TGTGCCAGTAGTATCTTTCAGGCCGGTCGGGACAAAAACATTCAGTACTTC
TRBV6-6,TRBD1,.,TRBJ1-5,CASSILFRTGGAWSNQPQHF,TGTGCCAGCAGCATACTATTTCGGACAGGGGGCGCTTGGAGCAATCAGCCCCAGCATTTT
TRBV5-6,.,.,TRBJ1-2,CASNPWSGSRAYYGYTF,TGTGCCAGCAACCCCTGGAGCGGCAGTCGAGCATACTATGGCTACACCTTC
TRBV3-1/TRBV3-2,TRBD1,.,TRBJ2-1,CASSQGAGGNEQFF,TGTGCCAGCAGCCAAGGGGCAGGGGGCAATGAGCAGTTCTTC
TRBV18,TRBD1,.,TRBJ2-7,CASSGKVWTGAYEQYF,TGTGCCAGCTCAGGGAAAGTTTGGACAGGGGCCTACGAGCAGTACTTC
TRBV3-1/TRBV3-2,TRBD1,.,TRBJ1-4,CASSLRSGGEKLFF,TGTGCCAGCAGCCTAAGATCAGGGGGCGAAAAACTGTTTTTT
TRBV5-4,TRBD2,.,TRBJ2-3,CASSLRLAGAGDTQYF,TGTGCCAGCAGCTTGCGCCTAGCGGGAGCTGGAGATACGCAGTATTTT
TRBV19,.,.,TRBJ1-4,CASSMVATNEKLFF,TGTGCCAGTAGTATGGTAGCAACTAATGAAAAACTGTTTTTT
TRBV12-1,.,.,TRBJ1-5,CASSSISGQINQPQHF,TGTGCCAGCAGCTCTATTTCGGGACAGATCAATCAGCCCCAGCATTTT
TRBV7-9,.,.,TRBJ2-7,CASSPQGPTYEQYF,TGTGCCAGCAGCCCCCAGGGTCCCACCTACGAGCAGTACTTC
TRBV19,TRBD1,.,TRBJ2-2,CASSSQGAPGELFF,TGTGCCAGTAGTTCACAGGGGGCGCCTGGGGAGCTGTTTTTT
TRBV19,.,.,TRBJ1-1,CASIVRGTEAFF,TGTGCCAGTATAGTCAGGGGCACTGAAGCTTTCTTT
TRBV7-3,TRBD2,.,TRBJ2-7,CASSDSGITYEQYF,TGTGCCAGCAGTGATAGCGGGATCACCTACGAGCAGTACTTC
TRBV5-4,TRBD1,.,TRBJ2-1,CASSQLDREKRGEQFF,TGTGCCAGCAGCCAATTGGACAGGGAAAAACGTGGTGAGCAGTTCTTC
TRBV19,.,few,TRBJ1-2,CASSISGTLTGRGYTF,TGTGCCAGTAGTATTTCCGGGACACTCACTGGACGTGGCTACACCTTC
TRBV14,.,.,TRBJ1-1,CASSHLQGYTEAFF,TGTGCCAGCAGCCATTTACAGGGCTACACTGAAGCTTTCTTT
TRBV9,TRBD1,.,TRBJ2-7,CASSVDWQGAGEQYF,TGTGCCAGCAGCGTAGATTGGCAGGGGGCTGGGGAGCAGTACTTC
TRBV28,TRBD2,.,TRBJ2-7,CASSGGSYEQYF,TGTGCCAGCTCGGGAGGATCCTACGAGCAGTACTTC
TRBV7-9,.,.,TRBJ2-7,CASSLGRLPYEQYF,TGTGCCAGCAGCTTAGGTCGTCTCCCCTACGAGCAGTACTTC
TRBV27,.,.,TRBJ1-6,CASSKTGLSSPLHF,TGTGCCAGCAGTAAAACAGGGTTGAGTTCACCCCTCCACTTT
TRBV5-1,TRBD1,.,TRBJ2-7,CASKVTLSGGQLSYEQYF,TGCGCCAGCAAAGTCACTCTTTCAGGGGGTCAACTATCCTACGAGCAGTACTTC
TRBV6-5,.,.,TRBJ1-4,CASSRDRFLNEKLFF,TGTGCCAGCAGCCGTGACAGATTCCTTAATGAAAAACTGTTTTTT
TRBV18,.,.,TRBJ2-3,CASSPAQGSTDTQYF,TGTGCCAGCTCACCAGCCCAGGGTAGCACAGATACGCAGTATTTT
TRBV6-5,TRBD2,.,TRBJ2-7,CASSYRISSGSLPYF,TGTGCCAGCAGTTACCGCATTTCTAGCGGGAGTTTACCGTACTTC
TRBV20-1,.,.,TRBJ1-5,CSASPREGHQPQHF,TGCAGTGCTAGTCCCCGAGAGGGCCATCAGCCCCAGCATTTT
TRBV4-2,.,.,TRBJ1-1,CASSQDLGRDTEAFF,TGTGCCAGCAGCCAAGATCTGGGGAGGGACACTGAAGCTTTCTTT
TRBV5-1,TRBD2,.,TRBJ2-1,CASSLSNAGGVDEQFF,TGCGCCAGCAGCTTGTCAAATGCGGGAGGGGTCGATGAGCAGTTCTTC
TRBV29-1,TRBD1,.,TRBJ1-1,CSVGVTQGVGTEAFF,TGCAGCGTGGGAGTTACGCAGGGGGTCGGTACTGAAGCTTTCTTT
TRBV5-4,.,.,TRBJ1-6,CASSLEASYNSPLHF,TGTGCCAGCAGCTTAGAGGCTTCCTATAATTCACCCCTCCACTTT
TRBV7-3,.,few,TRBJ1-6,CASSLTPGQNSPLHF,TGTGCCAGCAGCTTAACACCGGGACAAAATTCACCCCTCCACTTT
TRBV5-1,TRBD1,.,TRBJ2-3,CASSLLRQGALDTQYF,TGCGCCAGCAGCTTGTTGCGACAGGGGGCCCTGGATACGCAGTATTTT
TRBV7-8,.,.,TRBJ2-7,CASSPVPGQVYEQYF,TGTGCCAGCAGCCCAGTCCCGGGACAAGTCTACGAGCAGTACTTC
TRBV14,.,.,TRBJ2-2,CASSQDYLRTGELFF,TGTGCCAGCAGCCAAGATTACCTCCGGACCGGGGAGCTGTTTTTT
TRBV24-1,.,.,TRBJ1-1,CATSDAGVTEAFF,TGTGCCACCAGTGACGCAGGGGTGACTGAAGCTTTCTTT
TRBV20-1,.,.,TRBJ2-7,CSASALPRYEQYF,TGCAGTGCTAGTGCCCTTCCCAGATACGAGCAGTACTTC
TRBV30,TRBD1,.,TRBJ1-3,CAWGRTGSGNTIYF,TGTGCCTGGGGAAGGACAGGGTCTGGAAACACCATATATTTT